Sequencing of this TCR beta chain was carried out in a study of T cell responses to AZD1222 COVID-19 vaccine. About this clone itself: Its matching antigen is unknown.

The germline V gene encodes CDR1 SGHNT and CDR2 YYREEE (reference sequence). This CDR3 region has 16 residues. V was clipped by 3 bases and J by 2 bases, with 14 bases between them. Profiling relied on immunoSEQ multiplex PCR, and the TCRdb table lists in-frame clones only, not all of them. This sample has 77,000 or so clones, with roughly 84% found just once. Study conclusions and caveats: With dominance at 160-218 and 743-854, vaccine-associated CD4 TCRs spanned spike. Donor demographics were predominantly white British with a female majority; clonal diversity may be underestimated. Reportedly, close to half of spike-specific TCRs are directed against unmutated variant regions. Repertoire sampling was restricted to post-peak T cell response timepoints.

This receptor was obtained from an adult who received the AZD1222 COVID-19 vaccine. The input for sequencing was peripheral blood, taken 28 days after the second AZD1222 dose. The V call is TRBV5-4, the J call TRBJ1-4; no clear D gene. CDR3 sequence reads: CASSWGPQQTNEKLFF. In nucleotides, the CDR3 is TGTGCCAGCAGCTGGGGTCCCCAGCAGACTAATGAAAAACTGTTTTTT.